Presented here are 28 T cell receptor beta chains from one specimen sequenced in a study of graft-versus-host responses after intestinal transplantation. Method: immunoSEQ multiplex PCR; TCRdb's copy keeps in-frame clones and lacks some. The table shows about 10,000 clones, with around 93% occurring only once. The sequences come from PBMCs, collected 68 days after transplant. The receptors stem from a human patient who received an intestinal transplant, so some T cells may come from the graft donor.

The chain uses TRBV2 and TRBJ1-4; no definite D call. This CDR3 region has 15 residues. Germline assignment: CDR1 SNHLY and CDR2 FYNNEI. Trimming pared 8 bases from V and 0 bases from J, leaving 13 bases between. CDR3 nucleotide sequence: TGTGCCAGCCTGATGTCCATTGCAACTAATGAAAAACTGTTTTTT. Residues: CASLMSIATNEKLFF.

The chain links TRBV5-5 to TRBJ2-7; D not resolved. V gave up 1 base and J gave up 0 bases, with 5 bases separating them. Germline assignment: CDR1 SGHKS and CDR2 YYEKEE (reference sequence). The CDR3 has 13 residues. CDR3 coding DNA: TGTGCCAGCAGCTTGCAGGTCTCCTACGAGCAGTACTTC. It encodes CASSLQVSYEQYF.

This rearrangement joins TRBV19 to TRBJ2-1; D ambiguous. Germline lookup yields CDR1 LNHDA and CDR2 SQIVND (reference sequence). The germline V and J ends were trimmed by 6 bases and 3 bases, with 12 bases remaining between them. The CDR3 is made up of 14 amino acids. The CDR3 DNA is TGTGCCAGTAGATTGCGCGACCTCTACAATGAGCAGTTCTTC. Translating gives CASRLRDLYNEQFF.

The chain is built from TRBV9 and TRBJ2-1; D possibly corresponds to TRBD2 (6 bases). The length of the CDR3 is 16 residues. Trimming removed 4 bases at V and 6 bases at J, with 20 bases between. Germline-derived CDR1 and CDR2 are SGDLS and YYNGEE. For the CDR3, the DNA is TGTGCCAGCAGCACGAAACGGGAGATCCTCGCCAATGAGCAGTTCTTC. Translating gives CASSTKREILANEQFF.

V usage is TRBV10-3 and J usage is TRBJ2-1, with D possibly matching TRBD2 (6 bases). The CDR3 consists of 13 residues. CDR1 and CDR2 (germline): ENHRY, SYGVKD. Trimming took 6 bases from V and 0 from J, leaving 6 bases between them. CDR3 DNA: TGTGCCATCAGGGGACTCTCCTACAATGAGCAGTTCTTC. Translating gives CAIRGLSYNEQFF.

The chain couples TRBV6-1 to TRBJ2-1; TRBD2 aligns across 16 bases. CDR3 length: 18 amino acids. Germline CDR1 and CDR2: MNHNS and SASEGT. With 0 bases clipped from V and 7 bases from J, the junction kept 6 bases outside the gene matches. Here the CDR3 DNA reads TGTGCCAGCAGTGAAGCTCCGGGACTAGCGGGAGGGCCAAATGAGCAGTTCTTC. This gives the protein CASSEAPGLAGGPNEQFF.

V usage is TRBV9 and J usage is TRBJ2-7; D may match TRBD1 or TRBD2 (5 bases each). Germline assignment: CDR1 SGDLS and CDR2 YYNGEE. V lost 3 bases to trimming and J lost 2 bases, with 12 bases between them. CDR3 size: 14 residues. CDR3 residues: CASSGGDSAYEQYF. In DNA form, the CDR3 reads TGTGCCAGCAGCGGGGGAGACAGCGCCTACGAGCAGTACTTC.

V is TRBV28 and J is TRBJ2-3, with TRBD2 matching 8 bases. The CDR3 spans 13 residues. Germline V gives CDR1 MDHEN, CDR2 SYDVKM. With V trimmed by 5 bases and J by 3 bases, 1 base remained unmatched. The CDR3 nucleotides read TGTGCCAGCAGTACTAGCGGAACAGATACGCAGTATTTT. Its translation: CASSTSGTDTQYF.

This clone was recorded a few times. The J gene is TRBJ2-7, the V gene TRBV6-5, with TRBD1 matching 8 bases. In germline, CDR1 is MNHEY, CDR2 SVGAGI. Losses at the gene ends were 0 bases for V and 2 bases for J; bases not matched to a gene: 3. The CDR3 totals 15 residues. CDR3 sequence (DNA): TGTGCCAGCAGTTACTCGAGGGACAGGCCCTACGAGCAGTACTTC. Translating gives CASSYSRDRPYEQYF.

The chain links TRBV28 to TRBJ1-5, with D uncertain. There are 14 residues in the CDR3. V lost 6 bases, J lost 7 bases, and 16 bases lay in between. Germline V gene lookup returns CDR1 MDHEN and CDR2 SYDVKM. The CDR3 loop is CASSRDHRGQPQHF. In nucleotides, the CDR3 is TGTGCCAGCAGCCGGGATCACAGAGGCCAGCCCCAGCATTTT.

V gene TRBV7-9 combines with J gene TRBJ2-7, with unresolved D. Germline CDR1 SEHNR, CDR2 FQNEAQ (reference sequence). The V end lost 3 bases, the J end lost 2 bases, and 8 bases lay between the germline ends. The CDR3 spans 13 residues. The CDR3 DNA follows: TGTGCCAGCAGCTTCACAGTTCCCTACGAGCAGTACTTC. Translation gives CASSFTVPYEQYF. Based on the CDR3 plus reference TRBV7-9 and TRBJ2-7, the full variable domain is DTGVSQNPRHKITKRGQNVTFRCDPISEHNRLYWYRQTLGQGPEFLTYFQNEAQLEKSRLLSDRFSAERPKGSFSTLEIQRTEQGDSAMYLCASSFTVPYEQYFGPGTRLTVT.

The chain links TRBV28 to TRBJ1-2; D may be TRBD1 (5 bases). The CDR3 runs to 13 residues. V lost 1 base and J lost 7, with 10 bases in between. Per germline, CDR1 MDHEN and CDR2 SYDVKM. Here the CDR3 reads CASSLSHTGGYTF. DNA of the CDR3: TGTGCCAGCAGTTTATCCCACACAGGTGGCTACACCTTC.

V usage is TRBV5-4 and J usage is TRBJ2-7, with a possible D match to TRBD2 (5 bases). The CDR3 has 14 amino acids. CDR1 SGHNT and CDR2 YYREEE come from the germline V gene (reference sequence). Between the trimmed V and J ends, which lost 0 bases and 3 bases, there was a span of 10 bases. Here the CDR3 DNA reads TGTGCCAGCAGCTTGGACGGGAATTACTACGAGCAGTACTTC. Amino acid sequence: CASSLDGNYYEQYF.

This chain joins TRBV30 and TRBJ2-7; a possible D gene is TRBD2 (6 bases). CDR3 size: 13 residues. V was trimmed by 1 base and J by 5 bases, leaving 12 bases between them. The germline CDR1 and CDR2 sequences are GTSNPN and SVGIG (reference sequence). Written as DNA, the CDR3 is TGTGCCTGGAGTGGCGCTAGCGTAAACGAGCAGTACTTC. It specifies CAWSGASVNEQYF.

This rearrangement joins TRBV21-1 to TRBJ2-7; the table calls TRBD1, which could not be checked here. TRBV21-1 is a pseudogene locus. The CDR3 consists of 18 residues. The CDR3 reads CASSKTLGQPLPLGEQYF. As DNA, the CDR3 is TGTGCCAGCAGCAAAACCCTGGGACAGCCTCTGCCGTTAGGGGAGCAGTACTTC.

This clone was recorded only once. The rearrangement joins TRBV4-3 to TRBJ2-7; D is uncertain. CDR3 size: 15 residues. Germline CDR1 and CDR2: LGHNA and YSLEER. Trimming removed 2 bases at V and 3 bases at J, with 14 bases between. The CDR3 sequence is CASSQSTSNVYEQYF. For the CDR3, the DNA is TGCGCCAGCAGCCAATCTACCTCAAATGTCTACGAGCAGTACTTC.

The V gene is TRBV6-1, the J gene TRBJ1-2; D is undetermined. Looked up from germline, CDR1 is MNHNS and CDR2 is SASEGT. V was cut by 4 bases and J by 1 base, with 13 bases left in between. This CDR3 is 15 amino acids long. CDR3: CASSVRASNNYGYTF. CDR3 coding DNA: TGTGCCAGCAGTGTCCGGGCCTCAAATAACTATGGCTACACCTTC.

In this sample, this clone turned up once. This chain connects TRBV9 to TRBJ2-1; D unclear. The CDR3 contains 13 residues. V dropped 3 bases and J dropped 8 bases, with 12 bases sitting between them. Germline V gene data show CDR1 as SGDLS and CDR2 as YYNGEE. CDR3 residues: CASSARLSHEQFF. DNA for the CDR3: TGTGCCAGCAGCGCCAGACTGAGCCATGAGCAGTTCTTC. Based on the CDR3 plus reference TRBV9 and TRBJ2-1, the full variable domain is DSGVTQTPKHLITATGQRVTLRCSPRSGDLSVYWYQQSLDQGLQFLIQYYNGEERAKGNILERFSAQQFPDLHSELNLSSLELGDSALYFCASSARLSHEQFFGPGTRLTVL.

CDR3 in amino acids: CASSPFVVTGRSTYEQYF. The CDR3 coding sequence is TGTGCCAGCAGCCCCTTTGTTGTTACAGGGCGTTCGACCTACGAGCAGTACTTC. The chain has TRBV12-1 and TRBJ2-7; the table's D gene call, TRBD1, was not cross checked with the DNA. TRBV12-1 is assigned pseudogene status. The CDR3 sequence is 18 residues long.

The rearrangement joins TRBV7-9 to TRBJ2-5; D ambiguous. CDR3 length: 15 amino acids. The germline CDR1 and CDR2 sequences are SEHNR and FQNEAQ (reference sequence). The ends were cut back, 0 bases at V and 3 bases at J, with 11 bases in the middle. The CDR3 spells CASSLAVGVKETQYF. The CDR3 DNA is TGTGCCAGCAGCTTAGCGGTAGGAGTAAAAGAGACCCAGTACTTC.

The chain couples TRBV11-2 to TRBJ1-6, with D uncertain. The CDR3 totals 15 residues. Per germline, CDR1 SGHAT and CDR2 FQNNGV. Trimming took 3 bases from V and 2 from J, leaving 8 bases between them. The CDR3 bases are TGTGCCAGCAGCTTGGGGTCTACCTATAATTCACCCCTCCACTTT. Its translation: CASSLGSTYNSPLHF.

This chain uses TRBV7-8 with TRBJ2-1, with TRBD2 identical over 10 bases. Germline values: CDR1 SGHVS, CDR2 FQNEAQ. This CDR3 contains 19 residues. The trim removed 5 bases at V and 7 bases at J, leaving 20 bases unmatched. As DNA, the CDR3 is TGTGCCAGCAGCCCCCATTCCCAGGACAGACAACTAGCGGGGAATGAGCAGTTCTTC. As protein: CASSPHSQDRQLAGNEQFF.

This rearrangement joins TRBV7-9 to TRBJ2-3; TRBD1 is a possible D gene (6 bases). CDR3 size: 16 residues. V lost 2 bases to trimming and J lost 2 bases, with 14 bases between them. The germline CDR1 and CDR2 sequences are SEHNR and FQNEAQ (reference sequence). In DNA, the CDR3 is TGTGCCAGCAGCTTATCTTCAGGGGCCATCACAGATACGCAGTATTTT. It codes for CASSLSSGAITDTQYF.

The chain couples TRBV11-1 to TRBJ2-1; TRBD2 is a possible D gene (6 bases). Trimming cost V 5 bases and J 6 bases, with 14 bases left between them. Germline values: CDR1 SGHAT, CDR2 FQDESV (reference sequence). This CDR3 region has 14 residues. The CDR3 here is CASSLIRGGNEQFF. In nucleotides, the CDR3 is TGTGCCAGCAGCCTCATAAGGGGAGGCAATGAGCAGTTCTTC.

The chain links TRBV6-5 to TRBJ2-1; TRBD2 might be the D (5 bases). The CDR3 extends over 12 amino acids. Trimming removed 5 bases from V and 8 bases from J, with 10 bases in between. Germline CDR1 is MNHEY and CDR2 is SVGAGI. CDR3 DNA sequence: TGTGCCAGCAGTCCTAGCAGCCATGAGCAGTTCTTC. Translated: CASSPSSHEQFF.

The chain couples TRBV4-1 to TRBJ2-7; unclear D gene. Between the trimmed V and J ends, which lost 0 bases and 3 bases, there was a span of 9 bases. Per the germline V gene, CDR1 is MGHRA and CDR2 is YSYEKL. The CDR3 is 14 residues long. This CDR3 reads CASSQDVAFYEQYF. CDR3 bases: TGCGCCAGCAGCCAAGATGTCGCCTTCTACGAGCAGTACTTC.

V and J are TRBV9 and TRBJ2-3; D possibly corresponds to TRBD2 (6 bases). Trimming left V 7 bases short and J 8 bases short, with 20 bases between. The CDR3 contains 14 residues. The V gene's germline CDR1 is SGDLS and CDR2 YYNGEE. CDR3 residues: CASSPGHTGGTQYF. Here the CDR3 DNA reads TGTGCCAGCTCTCCGGGGCACACCGGGGGTACGCAGTATTTT.

V and J are TRBV28 and TRBJ2-1; TRBD1 aligns across 10 bases. The CDR3 extends over 16 amino acids. Germline assignment: CDR1 MDHEN and CDR2 SYDVKM. V lost 3 bases to trimming and J lost 6 bases; unmatched junction nucleotides: 8. The CDR3 coding sequence is TGTGCCAGCAGTTTCGCGTGGACAGGGGGTGGCAATGAGCAGTTCTTC. It translates to CASSFAWTGGGNEQFF.